A selection of T cell receptor beta chains follows, all from one sample in a study of PD-1 blockade in classical Hodgkin lymphoma. Profiling relied on immunoSEQ multiplex PCR, and the TCRdb table lists in-frame clones only, not all of them. The data show 80,000 to 95,000 clones, with around 80% seen just once and approximately 17% held by the top ten. This specimen was peripheral blood mononuclear cells (PBMCs), taken before the fourth cycle of nivolumab. All receptors derive from a human donor with classical Hodgkin lymphoma. CDR3s include the opening cysteine and the closing phenylalanine or tryptophan. The D gene is left open where the match is weak. Clone size is stated in some rows and not others, as once, few, many or a class when expanded.

J,V,D,size,CDR3,DNA
TRBJ2-1,TRBV29-1,TRBD1,NA,CSVERVDRRQFF,TGCAGCGTTGAAAGGGTGGACAGGCGGCAGTTCTTC
TRBJ1-2,TRBV9,TRBD1,NA,CASSIRGGNYGYTF,TGTGCCAGCAGCATCAGGGGGGGTAACTATGGCTACACCTTC
TRBJ1-1,TRBV5-1,NA,NA,CASSFMPGARNTEAFF,TGCGCCAGCAGCTTCATGCCGGGGGCGCGGAACACTGAAGCTTTCTTT
TRBJ2-1,TRBV4-1,TRBD2,once,CASSPGLAGALSYNEQFF,TGCGCCAGCAGCCCGGGGCTAGCGGGAGCCCTCTCCTACAATGAGCAGTTCTTC
TRBJ1-1,TRBV10-2,NA,NA,CASSSDHYGAEAFF,TGCGCCAGCAGCTCCGACCATTACGGGGCTGAAGCTTTCTTT
TRBJ1-5,TRBV27,NA,NA,CASSLGAGNGNQPQHF,TGTGCCAGCAGTTTAGGGGCAGGGAACGGCAATCAGCCCCAGCATTTT
TRBJ2-7,TRBV4-3,NA,once,CASSQDYGPYEQYF,TGCGCCAGCAGCCAAGATTACGGACCCTACGAGCAGTACTTC
TRBJ2-1,TRBV7-8,TRBD2,NA,CASSPISGRAWNEQFF,TGTGCCAGCAGCCCAATTAGCGGGAGGGCGTGGAATGAGCAGTTCTTC
TRBJ2-5,TRBV11-2,TRBD2,NA,CASSLRGRETQYF,TGTGCCAGCAGCTTACGCGGGAGAGAGACCCAGTACTTC
TRBJ2-7,TRBV5-4,TRBD2,NA,CASSLEAGVLNEQYF,TGTGCCAGCAGCTTGGAGGCGGGAGTTCTGAACGAGCAGTACTTC
TRBJ2-5,TRBV12-5,NA,NA,CASGSGDRETQYF,TGTGCTAGTGGTTCCGGAGACCGAGAGACCCAGTACTTC
TRBJ2-7,TRBV5-4,TRBD1,NA,CASSLVTGEAREQYF,TGTGCCAGCAGCTTGGTGACAGGGGAGGCGCGGGAGCAGTACTTC
TRBJ2-7,TRBV7-2,NA,NA,CASSFWDYEQYF,TGTGCCAGCAGCTTCTGGGACTACGAGCAGTACTTC
TRBJ2-1,TRBV28,NA,once,CASSLLGSSYNEQFF,TGTGCCAGCAGTTTATTAGGGAGCTCCTACAATGAGCAGTTCTTC
TRBJ1-1,TRBV14,NA,NA,CASSQEAGSTEAFF,TGTGCCAGCAGCCAGGAGGCTGGTTCCACTGAAGCTTTCTTT
TRBJ2-4,TRBV5-4,TRBD2,NA,CASSSVGTSGNIQYF,TGTGCCAGCAGCTCCGTGGGGACTAGCGGCAACATTCAGTACTTC
TRBJ1-2,TRBV19,NA,NA,CASNLKGGTRGYGYTF,TGTGCCAGTAACCTCAAGGGAGGGACCCGGGGGTATGGCTACACCTTC
TRBJ1-4,TRBV28,TRBD1,once,CASSSAGTGLHEKLFF,TGTGCCAGCAGTTCGGCCGGGACAGGGTTACATGAAAAACTGTTTTTT
TRBJ2-2,TRBV5-1,NA,NA,CASSLFAASNTGELFF,TGCGCCAGCAGCCTCTTTGCGGCTTCGAACACCGGGGAGCTGTTTTTT
TRBJ2-3,TRBV4-1,TRBD2,NA,CASSPGLATDTQYF,TGCGCCAGCAGCCCCGGACTAGCGACAGATACGCAGTATTTT
TRBJ1-1,TRBV6-5,NA,NA,CASSTRTAGEAFF,TGTGCCAGCAGTACCCGGACTGCTGGGGAAGCTTTCTTT
TRBJ2-5,TRBV30,NA,NA,CAWSSGGAVPAQYF,TGTGCCTGGAGTTCAGGGGGGGCGGTTCCGGCCCAGTACTTC